Shown below are 26 T cell receptor beta chains from a single sample sequenced in a study of spatial heterogeneity in lung cancer. A single record per CDR3 protein comes from TCRdb applying MiXCR to the 5' RACE reads. The sample shows approximately 44,000 distinct CDR3 sequences, roughly an eighth of them seen only once. Time point indicated: sample taken at primary tumor resection. In each case, whole RNA from tumor, nontumor lung or frozen PBMC was sequenced unsorted. Sequenced here: PBMCs, sampled at surgery. The receptors here all came from a male donor with early-stage non-small cell lung cancer.

This clonotype came up a few times. The CDR3 nucleotides are TGCGCCAGCAGCTTGAGATCAGGCGGTGAAAAACTGTTTTTT. Translating it yields CASSLRSGGEKLFF. The chain joins TRBV5-1 to TRBJ1-4; no reliable D call. V dropped 1 base and J dropped 7 bases, with 11 bases sitting between them. Germline values: CDR1 SGHRS, CDR2 YFSETQ. This CDR3 spans 14 amino acids.

The J gene is TRBJ2-7, the V gene TRBV7-9; maybe TRBD1 (6 bases). Germline V gives CDR1 SEHNR, CDR2 FQNEAQ (reference sequence). This CDR3 spans 14 amino acids. Trimming stripped 5 bases from V and 5 bases from J, with 16 bases between. The CDR3 loop reads CASSPPDRTHEQYF. The CDR3 DNA sequence: TGTGCCAGCAGCCCCCCAGACAGGACTCACGAGCAGTACTTC.

This clonotype was seen more than once but under ten times. The rearrangement uses TRBV2 and TRBJ2-1; D is ambiguous. With 5 bases removed from V and 6 bases from J, the gap between germline ends came to 11 bases. The CDR3 loop spans 13 amino acids. Germline CDR1 reads SNHLY; CDR2 reads FYNNEI. The CDR3: CASSFMGRNEQFF. The CDR3 DNA sequence: TGTGCCAGCAGTTTCATGGGTCGCAATGAGCAGTTCTTC.

This sequence joins TRBV28 and TRBJ2-2; D is unresolved. The CDR3 sequence is 16 residues long. From germline, CDR1 is MDHEN and CDR2 SYDVKM. The ends were cut back, 6 bases at V and 0 bases at J, with 14 bases in the middle. The CDR3: CASSRTESSNTGELFF. In DNA, the CDR3 is TGTGCCAGCAGCCGGACGGAGAGTTCGAACACCGGGGAGCTGTTTTTT.

The chain combines TRBV7-6 with TRBJ2-7; D is possibly TRBD2 (6 bases). Trimming removed 1 base from V and 0 bases from J, with 10 bases in between. Germline assignment: CDR1 SGHVS and CDR2 FNYEAQ. The CDR3 covers 15 residues. In DNA, the CDR3 is TGTGCCAGCAGCTTAGGACCCGGGAGCTCCTACGAGCAGTACTTC. Its protein is CASSLGPGSSYEQYF.

This clonotype was observed a few times. The chain has TRBV9 and TRBJ1-1; D is unresolved. CDR1 is SGDLS and CDR2 is YYNGEE in the germline V gene. V shed 0 bases and J shed 0 bases, with 12 bases lying between them. The CDR3 totals 16 residues. The CDR3 DNA reads as TGTGCCAGCAGCGTAGGATGGGTTAACATGAACACTGAAGCTTTCTTT. This sequence encodes CASSVGWVNMNTEAFF. The whole variable domain, filled in from reference TRBV9 and TRBJ1-1, reads DSGVTQTPKHLITATGQRVTLRCSPRSGDLSVYWYQQSLDQGLQFLIQYYNGEERAKGNILERFSAQQFPDLHSELNLSSLELGDSALYFCASSVGWVNMNTEAFFGQGTRLTVV.

In this sample, this clonotype turned up a few times. The genes are TRBV2 and TRBJ2-1; D gene ambiguous. CDR3 length: 13 residues. CDR1 and CDR2 from the germline V gene are SNHLY and FYNNEI. Between the trimmed V and J ends, which lost 5 bases and 8 bases, there was a span of 13 bases. CDR3 in amino acids: CASSRNLVDEQFF. DNA of the CDR3: TGTGCCAGCAGTAGGAACCTGGTCGATGAGCAGTTCTTC.

This clonotype appeared many times. The V and J genes are TRBV4-1 and TRBJ2-3, with D maybe TRBD2 (7 bases). The CDR3 extends over 18 amino acids. Germline CDR1 and CDR2: MGHRA and YSYEKL. The V end lost 2 bases, the J end lost 4 bases, and 22 bases lay between the germline ends. CDR3 in DNA: TGCGCCAGCAGCCAACTCTTTCTAGGGGGACTATCGGCAGATACGCAGTATTTT. This gives the protein CASSQLFLGGLSADTQYF.

The chain is built from TRBV20-1 and TRBJ2-4; D gene unclear. The CDR3 consists of 13 residues. In germline, CDR1 is DFQATT, CDR2 SNEGSKA (reference sequence). The CDR3: CSLPVPAKNIQYF. DNA for the CDR3: TGCAGCCTCCCGGTCCCGGCCAAAAACATTCAGTACTTC.

There are a few counts of this clonotype. This chain uses TRBV10-3 with TRBJ1-3; D is undetermined. Deletions cut 4 bases from V and 2 bases from J, with 6 bases between. The CDR3 runs to 13 residues. Germline V gives CDR1 ENHRY, CDR2 SYGVKD. The CDR3 region is CAISAGPGNTIYF. The CDR3 DNA reads as TGTGCCATCAGTGCAGGACCTGGAAACACCATATATTTT.

The chain uses TRBV4-2 and TRBJ2-1; 10 positions match TRBD2. This CDR3 comprises 17 residues. The V gene end was trimmed by 1 base and the J gene end by 7 bases; junction bases not matched to a gene: 10. Per germline, CDR1 LGHNA and CDR2 YNFKEQ. CDR3 nucleotides: TGTGCCAGCAGCCAAGGGCCAGCGGGAGGGCCGGAAAATGAGCAGTTCTTC. Protein: CASSQGPAGGPENEQFF.

The J gene is TRBJ2-7, the V gene TRBV27; possible D gene TRBD2, 6 bases. The germline V and J ends were trimmed by 4 bases and 0 bases, with 7 bases remaining between them. CDR1 and CDR2 (germline): MNHEY, SMNVEV (reference sequence). The CDR3 sequence is 13 residues long. CDR3 bases: TGTGCCAGCAGTTCTAGCGACTCCTACGAGCAGTACTTC. Protein sequence: CASSSSDSYEQYF.

There are many counts of this clonotype. The rearrangement joins TRBV2 to TRBJ2-3, with 7 bases fitting TRBD2. V shed 4 bases, J shed 5 bases, and the junction held 0 bases outside the gene matches. The CDR3 runs 12 residues. From germline, CDR1 is SNHLY and CDR2 FYNNEI. The CDR3, as DNA: TGTGCCAGCAGTGGGACTAGAGATACGCAGTATTTT. Translating it yields CASSGTRDTQYF.

The table lists this clonotype with many counts. The V call is TRBV14, the J call TRBJ2-1; D uncertain. Germline CDR1 is SGHDN and CDR2 is FVKESK. V was shortened by 0 bases and J by 4 bases, with 7 bases between the two germline ends. The CDR3 covers 14 residues. The chain's CDR3 is CASSQDFGYNEQFF. CDR3 in DNA: TGTGCCAGCAGCCAAGATTTTGGATACAATGAGCAGTTCTTC.

This clonotype was detected a few times. J is TRBJ2-5 and V is TRBV12-3 or TRBV12-4; 12 bases match TRBD2. The CDR3 length is 17 residues. V dropped 1 base and J dropped 3; count of bases not matched to a gene: 6. CDR3 sequence (DNA): TGTGCCAGCAGTTTAGGACTAGCGGGGGAAGGGGAAGAGACCCAGTACTTC. It specifies CASSLGLAGEGEETQYF.

The chain has TRBV6-2 or TRBV6-3 and TRBJ1-6, with unresolved D. The CDR3 totals 15 residues. With 2 bases removed from V and 6 bases from J, the gap between germline ends came to 11 bases. Germline V gene sequence: CDR1 MNHEY, CDR2 SVGEGT. In DNA form, the CDR3 reads TGTGCCAGCAGTTACCCCTCTGGGCGTAATTCACCCCTCCACTTT. Amino acids: CASSYPSGRNSPLHF.

The CDR3 sequence is CASRLAGGSTDTQYF. As DNA, the CDR3 is TGTGCCAGCCGTCTAGCGGGGGGTAGCACAGATACGCAGTATTTT. The chain combines TRBV4-2 with TRBJ2-3; 11 nucleotides align to TRBD2. Trimming at V came to 8 bases and at J to 0 bases, leaving 4 bases not matched to a gene. Germline CDR1 and CDR2: LGHNA and YNFKEQ. This CDR3 spans 15 amino acids.

This clonotype turned up a few times. The DNA for the CDR3 is TGTGCCAGCAGCCCAATCGAGGGAGTAGGGTACTATGGCTACACCTTC. This sequence encodes CASSPIEGVGYYGYTF. This chain connects TRBV6-1 to TRBJ1-2; D gene ambiguous. The germline V gene has CDR1 MNHNS and CDR2 SASEGT. With 6 bases removed from V and 3 bases from J, the gap between germline ends came to 20 bases. This CDR3 spans 16 amino acids.

J is TRBJ2-3 and V is TRBV2; no definite D call. Trimming took 8 bases from V and 1 from J, leaving 4 bases between them. Germline assignment: CDR1 SNHLY and CDR2 FYNNEI. The CDR3 sequence is 11 residues long. This CDR3 reads CASYGTDTQYF. As DNA, the CDR3 is TGTGCCAGCTACGGCACAGATACGCAGTATTTT. The full variable domain, rest sourced from reference TRBV2 and TRBJ2-3, is EPEVTQTPSHQVTQMGQEVILRCVPISNHLYFYWYRQILGQKVEFLVSFYNNEISEKSEIFDDQFSVERPDGSNFTLKIRSTKLEDSAMYFCASYGTDTQYFGPGTRLTVL.

This clonotype was counted ten times or more. This rearrangement joins TRBV6-5 to TRBJ2-5; perhaps TRBD2 as D (5 bases). V was cut by 8 bases and J by 5 bases, with 9 bases left in between. The germline CDR1 and CDR2 sequences are MNHEY and SVGAGI. The CDR3 runs 11 residues. The CDR3 DNA sequence: TGTGCCAGCGGGCCGGGGGAGACCCAGTACTTC. Amino acid sequence: CASGPGETQYF.

This clonotype was picked up a small number of times. J is TRBJ1-1 and V is TRBV6-5, with a possible D match to TRBD1 (6 bases). CDR3 length: 14 residues. Trimming removed 6 bases at V and 1 base at J, with 12 bases between. Germline values: CDR1 MNHEY, CDR2 SVGAGI. The CDR3 loop is CASRDGTKNTEAFF. The CDR3 bases are TGTGCCAGCAGGGACGGGACAAAGAACACTGAAGCTTTCTTT.

A few counts support this clonotype. V and J are TRBV9 and TRBJ1-1; D might be TRBD1 (6 bases). Germline V gene lookup returns CDR1 SGDLS and CDR2 YYNGEE. The length of the CDR3 is 15 residues. V dropped 4 bases and J dropped 4 bases, with 17 bases sitting between them. As DNA, the CDR3 is TGTGCCAGCAGCTCAAGAGGGGGGCTTGGCACTGAAGCTTTCTTT. Its translation is CASSSRGGLGTEAFF.

By proportion, this clonotype is medium-sized. The rearrangement joins TRBV9 to TRBJ1-2; D remains unclear. This CDR3 comprises 14 residues. The V end lost 5 bases, the J end lost 0 bases, and 11 bases lay between the germline ends. CDR1 is SGDLS and CDR2 is YYNGEE in the germline V gene. The CDR3 nucleotides are TGTGCCAGCAGTGCCGACAACGCTAACTATGGCTACACCTTC. Amino acids: CASSADNANYGYTF.

The chain employs TRBV3-1 and TRBJ2-7; TRBD1 agrees at 9 bases. V shed 6 bases, J shed 1 base, and the junction held 7 bases outside the gene matches. Germline V gene sequence: CDR1 LGHDT, CDR2 YNNKEL (reference sequence). The CDR3 contains 15 residues. CDR3 nucleotides: TGTGCCAGCAGTCCCTCCGGACAGGGGTCCTACGAGCAGTACTTC. Protein sequence: CASSPSGQGSYEQYF.

The gene calls are TRBV12-3 or TRBV12-4 and TRBJ2-7, with a tentative D call TRBD1 (6 bases). The CDR3 length is 13 residues. Between the trimmed V and J ends, which lost 6 bases and 4 bases, there was a span of 13 bases. DNA for the CDR3: TGTGCCAGCAGATCCGGGACAAGTTACGAGCAGTACTTC. This sequence encodes CASRSGTSYEQYF.

This sequence joins TRBV29-1 and TRBJ2-5; weak D call: TRBD1 (5 bases). The CDR3 consists of 13 residues. CDR1 is SQVTM, CDR2 ANQGSEA, per germline. V lost 1 base and J lost 4, with 10 bases in between. The CDR3: CSVEGDSAETQYF. CDR3 coding DNA: TGCAGCGTTGAAGGCGACAGCGCAGAGACCCAGTACTTC.